These T cell receptor beta chains were read from a single sample in a study of OX40 agonist ivuxolimab in advanced cancers. Profiling relied on immunoSEQ multiplex PCR, and the TCRdb table lists in-frame clones only, not all of them. Among about 150,000 clones listed, 94% were seen once. Here the sequenced sample was CD4+ or CD8+ T cells sorted from blood, taken in a trial of the OX40 agonist ivuxolimab. Every receptor here comes from an adult with an advanced solid tumor such as melanoma, head and neck, liver or kidney cancer. CDR3s include the opening cysteine and the closing phenylalanine or tryptophan. The D gene is left open where the match is weak. Clone sizes are given selectively: once, few, many, or a class where the clone is expanded.

TGTGCCAGCAGCTTCGGGACTAGCGGGGGGTACAATGAGCAGTTCTTC | CASSFGTSGGYNEQFF | TRBJ2-1 | TRBD2 | TRBV11-3 | -
TGTGCCAGCAGCGTAGGGGTACTAGGACAGGGCTATGGCTACACCTTC | CASSVGVLGQGYGYTF | TRBJ1-2 | TRBD1 | TRBV9 | -
TGTGCCAGCCGAGGGAGCGGAGGTGCAGATACGCAGTATTTT | CASRGSGGADTQYF | TRBJ2-3 | - | TRBV7-9 | -
TGTGCCAGCAGCTCTCCGGCCAGGGACGGCCCAAATACGCAGTATTTT | CASSSPARDGPNTQYF | TRBJ2-3 | - | TRBV7-2 | -
TGTGCCAGCAGCCGTGACAGGGGGAATCAGCCCCAGCATTTT | CASSRDRGNQPQHF | TRBJ1-5 | TRBD1 | TRBV7-2 | -
TGTGCCAGCAGCGTAGCTACAGGAGAAGCTGGAAACACCATATATTTT | CASSVATGEAGNTIYF | TRBJ1-3 | - | TRBV9 | -
TGTGCCTGGAGTGCCCCCTTAGCGGGAGGCTCCTACGAGCAGTACTTC | CAWSAPLAGGSYEQYF | TRBJ2-7 | TRBD2 | TRBV30 | once
TGTGCCAGCTCACGCGGACAGACCAATCAGCCCCAGCATTTT | CASSRGQTNQPQHF | TRBJ1-5 | - | TRBV18 | -
TGTGCCAGCACCTTGGGTCGAGGTCCAGGTGGCTACACCTTC | CASTLGRGPGGYTF | TRBJ1-2 | - | TRBV28 | -
TGTGCCAGCAGTCCCCCTGTCAGGGACGAGCAGTACTTC | CASSPPVRDEQYF | TRBJ2-7 | - | TRBV28 | -
TGTGCCAGCAGCCCTCGCGGCTACGAGCAGTACTTC | CASSPRGYEQYF | TRBJ2-7 | - | TRBV9 | -
TGTGCCAGCAGCCAATCGGGAACCGGGAGGGGGACGGAGACCCAGTACTTC | CASSQSGTGRGTETQYF | TRBJ2-5 | TRBD2 | TRBV4-2 | once
TGTGCCAGTAGGTCCCCGGGGACTCGCGGCTACACCTTC | CASRSPGTRGYTF | TRBJ1-2 | - | TRBV19 | -
TGTGCCAGCAGCTTGGACAGGGGAAACCAAGAGACCCAGTACTTC | CASSLDRGNQETQYF | TRBJ2-5 | TRBD1 | TRBV11-3 | -